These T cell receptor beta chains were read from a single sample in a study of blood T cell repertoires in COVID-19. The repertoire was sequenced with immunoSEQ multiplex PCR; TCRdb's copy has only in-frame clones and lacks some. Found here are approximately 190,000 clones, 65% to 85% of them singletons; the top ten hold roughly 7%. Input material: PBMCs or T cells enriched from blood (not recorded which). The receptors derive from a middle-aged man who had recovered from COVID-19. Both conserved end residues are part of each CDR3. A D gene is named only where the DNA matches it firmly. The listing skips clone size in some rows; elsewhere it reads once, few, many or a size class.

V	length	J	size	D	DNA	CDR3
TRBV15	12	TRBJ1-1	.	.	TGTGCCACCAGCAGAGTCGCGACTGAAGCTTTCTTT	CATSRVATEAFF
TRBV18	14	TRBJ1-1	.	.	TGTGCCAGCTCACGAAACTTTGACAGGACTGAAGCTTTCTTT	CASSRNFDRTEAFF
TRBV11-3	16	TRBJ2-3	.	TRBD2	TGTGCCAGCAGCCTAGGGACTAGCGGTAGCACAGATACGCAGTATTTT	CASSLGTSGSTDTQYF
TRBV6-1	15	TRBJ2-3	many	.	TGTGCCAGCAGTGAAGCGACTGGAGACCCAGATACGCAGTATTTT	CASSEATGDPDTQYF
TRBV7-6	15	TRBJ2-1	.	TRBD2	TGTGCCAGCAGCCGACTAGCGGGGGAATACAATGAGCAGTTCTTC	CASSRLAGEYNEQFF
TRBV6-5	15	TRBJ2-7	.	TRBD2	TGTGCCAGCAGTTACAGGCTAGCGGGGAGTTACGAGCAGTACTTC	CASSYRLAGSYEQYF
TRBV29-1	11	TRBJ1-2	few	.	TGCAGCGTTGTGGGGGCGCATGGCTACACCTTC	CSVVGAHGYTF
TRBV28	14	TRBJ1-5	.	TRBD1	TGTGCCAGCAGTCCGTACAGGGGTTATCAGCCCCAGCATTTT	CASSPYRGYQPQHF
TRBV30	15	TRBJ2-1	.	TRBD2	TGTGCCTGGAGGGGACTAGCGGGCTTAAGGGATGAGCAGTTCTTC	CAWRGLAGLRDEQFF
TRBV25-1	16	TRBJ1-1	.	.	TGTGCCAGCAGTGAAACCGCCAGTTTAATGAACACTGAAGCTTTCTTT	CASSETASLMNTEAFF
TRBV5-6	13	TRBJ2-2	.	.	TGTGCCAGCAGCTTTGAGTACACCGGGGAGCTGTTTTTT	CASSFEYTGELFF
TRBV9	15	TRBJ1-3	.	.	TGTGCCAGCAGCCCGGGACACCCGATGGATGGGGTTGTATATTTT	CASSPGHPMDGVVYF
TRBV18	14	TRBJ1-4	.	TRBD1	TGTGCCAGCTCGTACAGGGGGCAGAATGAAAAACTGTTTTTT	CASSYRGQNEKLFF
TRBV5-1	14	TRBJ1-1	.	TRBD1	TGCGCCAGCAGCTACGGACAGGGCGGCACTGAAGCTTTCTTT	CASSYGQGGTEAFF
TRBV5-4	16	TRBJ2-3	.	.	TGTGCCAGCAGCCGGGAGAGGGGGGGCCTCGCAGATACGCAGTATTTT	CASSRERGGLADTQYF
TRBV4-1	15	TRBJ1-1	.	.	TGCGCCAGCAGCCAAGAACCGGGGGGGTACACTGAAGCTTTCTTT	CASSQEPGGYTEAFF
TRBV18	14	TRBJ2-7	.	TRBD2	TGTGCCAGCTCACCCCAGCGGGGGGCCTACGAGCAGTACTTC	CASSPQRGAYEQYF
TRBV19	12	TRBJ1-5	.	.	TGTGCCAGTGCGGACGGTCAGGGGCCCCAGCATTTT	CASADGQGPQHF
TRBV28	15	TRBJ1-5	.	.	TGTGCCAGCAGTTTAGTGGGGCACATCAATCAGCCCCAGCATTTT	CASSLVGHINQPQHF
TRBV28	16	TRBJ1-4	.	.	TGTGCCAGCAGTTTATTGGTCCGGCGGACTAATGAAAAACTGTTTTTT	CASSLLVRRTNEKLFF
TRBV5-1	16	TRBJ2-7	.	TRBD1	TGCGCCAGCAGCTTGGGGGGACAGGTGGGATCCTACGAGCAGTACTTC	CASSLGGQVGSYEQYF
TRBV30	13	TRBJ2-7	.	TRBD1	TGTGCCCGATCGACAGGGGCTTGGTACGAGCAGTACTTC	CARSTGAWYEQYF
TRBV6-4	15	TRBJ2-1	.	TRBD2	TGTGCCAGCACCCTCAGAGCGGGGGCTTACAATGAGCAGTTCTTC	CASTLRAGAYNEQFF
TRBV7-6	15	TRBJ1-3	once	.	TGTGCCAGCAGCTTCGGTCATCCATCTGGAAACACCATATATTTT	CASSFGHPSGNTIYF
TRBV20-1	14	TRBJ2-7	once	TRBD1	TGCAGTGCTAGTTCCGACAGGGGATCCCACGAGCAGTACTTC	CSASSDRGSHEQYF
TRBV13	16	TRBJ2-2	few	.	TGTGCCAGCAGCTTAGTAGAGAGTACGAACACCGGGGAGCTGTTTTTT	CASSLVESTNTGELFF
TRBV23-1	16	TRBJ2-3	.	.	TGCGCCAGCAGTCAATCTGGTCAGGCTAGCACAGATACGCAGTATTTT	CASSQSGQASTDTQYF
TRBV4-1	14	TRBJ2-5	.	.	TGCGCCAGCAGCCTAAGACTAGTCGGAGAGACCCAGTACTTC	CASSLRLVGETQYF